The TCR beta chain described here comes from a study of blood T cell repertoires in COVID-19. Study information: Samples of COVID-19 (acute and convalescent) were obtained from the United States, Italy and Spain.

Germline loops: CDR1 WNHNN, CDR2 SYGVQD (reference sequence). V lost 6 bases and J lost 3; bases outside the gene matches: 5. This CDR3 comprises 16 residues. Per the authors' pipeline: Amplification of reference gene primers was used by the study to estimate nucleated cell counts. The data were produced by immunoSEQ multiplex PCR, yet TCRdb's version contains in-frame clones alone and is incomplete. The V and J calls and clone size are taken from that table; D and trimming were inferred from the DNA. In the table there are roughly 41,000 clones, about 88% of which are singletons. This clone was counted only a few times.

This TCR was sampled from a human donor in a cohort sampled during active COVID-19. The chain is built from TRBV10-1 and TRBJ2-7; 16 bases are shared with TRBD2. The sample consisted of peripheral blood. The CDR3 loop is CASSGTSGRARYEQYF. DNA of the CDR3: TGCGCCAGCAGCGGGACTAGCGGGAGGGCACGCTACGAGCAGTACTTC.